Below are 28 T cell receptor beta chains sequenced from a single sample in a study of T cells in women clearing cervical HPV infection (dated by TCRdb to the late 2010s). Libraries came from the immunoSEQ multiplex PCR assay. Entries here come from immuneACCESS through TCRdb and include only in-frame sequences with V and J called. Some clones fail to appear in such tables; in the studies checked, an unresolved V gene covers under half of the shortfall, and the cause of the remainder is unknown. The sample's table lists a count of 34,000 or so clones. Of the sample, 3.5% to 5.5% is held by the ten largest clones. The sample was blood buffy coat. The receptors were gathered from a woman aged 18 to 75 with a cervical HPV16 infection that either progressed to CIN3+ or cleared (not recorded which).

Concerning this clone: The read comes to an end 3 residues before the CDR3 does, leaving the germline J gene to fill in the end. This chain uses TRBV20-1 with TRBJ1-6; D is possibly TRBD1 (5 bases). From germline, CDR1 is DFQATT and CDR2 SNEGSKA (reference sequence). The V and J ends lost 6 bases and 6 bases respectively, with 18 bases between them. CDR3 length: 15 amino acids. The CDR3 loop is CSATRQTVSNSPLHF. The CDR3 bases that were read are TGCAGTGCCACCCGCCAGACAGTCTCTAATTCACCC.

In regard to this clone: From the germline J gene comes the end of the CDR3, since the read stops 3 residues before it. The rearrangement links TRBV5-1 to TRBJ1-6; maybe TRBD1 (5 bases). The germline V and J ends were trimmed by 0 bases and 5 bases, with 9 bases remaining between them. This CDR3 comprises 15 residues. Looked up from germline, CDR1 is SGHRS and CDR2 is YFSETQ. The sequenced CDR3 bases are TGCGCCAGCAGCTTGGGGGGCCAAAATAATTCACCC. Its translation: CASSLGGQNNSP. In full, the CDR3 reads CASSLGGQNNSPLHF.

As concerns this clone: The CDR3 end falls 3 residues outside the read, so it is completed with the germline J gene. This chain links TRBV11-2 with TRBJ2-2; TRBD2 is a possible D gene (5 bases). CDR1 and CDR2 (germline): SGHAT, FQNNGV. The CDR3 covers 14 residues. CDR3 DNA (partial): TGTGCCAGCAGCTCGTTAATAAGAGGGTCACCG. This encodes CASSSLIRGSP. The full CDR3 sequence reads CASSSLIRGSPLFF.

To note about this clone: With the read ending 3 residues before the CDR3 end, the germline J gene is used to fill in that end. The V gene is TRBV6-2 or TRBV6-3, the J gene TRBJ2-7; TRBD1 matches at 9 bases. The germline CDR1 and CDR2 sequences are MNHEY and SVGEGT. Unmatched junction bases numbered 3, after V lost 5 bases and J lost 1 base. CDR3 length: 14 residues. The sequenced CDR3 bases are TGTGCCAGCAGTAGGGGACAGGGATCCTACGAG. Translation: CASSRGQGSYE. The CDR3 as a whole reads CASSRGQGSYEQYF.

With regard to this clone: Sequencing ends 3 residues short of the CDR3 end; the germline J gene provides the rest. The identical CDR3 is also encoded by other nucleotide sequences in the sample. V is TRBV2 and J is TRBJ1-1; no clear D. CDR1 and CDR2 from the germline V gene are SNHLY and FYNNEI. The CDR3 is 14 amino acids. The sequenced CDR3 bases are TGTGCCAGCAGTGTAGGGCAGCTGGGTGAGACC. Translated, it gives CASSVGQLGET. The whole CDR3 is CASSVGQLGETAFF.

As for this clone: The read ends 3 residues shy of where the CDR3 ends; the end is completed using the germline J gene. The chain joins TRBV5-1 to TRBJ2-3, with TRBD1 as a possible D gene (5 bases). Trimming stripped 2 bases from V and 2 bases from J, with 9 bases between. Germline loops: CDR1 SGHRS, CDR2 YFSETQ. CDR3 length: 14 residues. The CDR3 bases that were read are TGCGCCAGCAGCTTAGGGGATATCACAGATACG. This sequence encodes CASSLGDITDT. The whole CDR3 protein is CASSLGDITDTQYF.

The part of the CDR3 DNA that was read is TGTGCCTGGAGTCAAGACAGGGTCGGCGAG. Its protein is CAWSQDRVGE. The full CDR3 sequence reads CAWSQDRVGEQYF. This chain links TRBV30 with TRBJ2-7, with 7 bases matching TRBD1. The read ends 3 residues before the CDR3 terminus; that terminus is restored from the germline J gene. Per germline, CDR1 GTSNPN and CDR2 SVGIG (reference sequence). This CDR3 is 13 amino acids long. J gave up 6 bases and V 2 bases, and 7 bases lay outside the gene matches.

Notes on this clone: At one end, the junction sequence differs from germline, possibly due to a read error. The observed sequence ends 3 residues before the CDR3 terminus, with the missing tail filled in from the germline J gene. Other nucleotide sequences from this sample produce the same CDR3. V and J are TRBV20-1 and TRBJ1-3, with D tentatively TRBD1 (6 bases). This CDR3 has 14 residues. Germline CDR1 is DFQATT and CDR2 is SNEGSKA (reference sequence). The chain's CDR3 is CSARAGGAGNTIYF. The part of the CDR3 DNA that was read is TGCAGTGCTAGAGCGGGGGGGGCTGGAAACACT.

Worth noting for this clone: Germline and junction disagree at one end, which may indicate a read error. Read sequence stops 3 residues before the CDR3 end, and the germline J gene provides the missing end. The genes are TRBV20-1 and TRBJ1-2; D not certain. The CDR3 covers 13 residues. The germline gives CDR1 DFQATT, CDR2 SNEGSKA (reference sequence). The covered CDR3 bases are TGCAGTGCTAGAGAAATGACCAACTATGGT. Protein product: CSAREMTNYG. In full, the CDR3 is CSAREMTNYGYTF.

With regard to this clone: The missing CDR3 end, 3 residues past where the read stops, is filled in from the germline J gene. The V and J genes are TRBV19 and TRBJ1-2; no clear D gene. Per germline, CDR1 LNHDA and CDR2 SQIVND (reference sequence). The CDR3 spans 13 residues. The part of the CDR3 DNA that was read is TGTGCCAGTTCAGTCTTCGGACTCAATGAC. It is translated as CASSVFGLND. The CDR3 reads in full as CASSVFGLNDYTF. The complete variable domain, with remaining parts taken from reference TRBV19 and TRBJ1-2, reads DGGITQSPKYLFRKEGQNVTLSCEQNLNHDAMYWYRQDPGQGLRLIYYSQIVNDFQKGDIAEGYSVSREKKESFPLTVTSAQKNPTAFYLCASSVFGLNDYTFGSGTRLTVV.

Partial CDR3 DNA: TGCAGCGTTGGTGAGGTGCAGGGCGAG. Protein product: CSVGEVQGE. The CDR3, in full, reads CSVGEVQGEQYF. The chain couples TRBV29-1 to TRBJ2-7, with D possibly TRBD1 on 5 matching bases. The CDR3 goes on 3 residues after the read ends, and that part is filled in from the germline J gene. Per the germline V gene, CDR1 is SQVTM and CDR2 is ANQGSEA. V lost 4 bases and J 6 bases, leaving 13 bases between the germline ends. The CDR3 has 12 residues.

The CDR3 is CASSLITTVNTEAFF. The part of the CDR3 DNA that was read is TGTGCCAGCAGCTTGATTACGACAGTTAACACTGAA. V usage is TRBV7-9 and J usage is TRBJ1-1; TRBD1 might be the D (5 bases). Coverage ceases 3 residues before the CDR3 finishes, and the germline J gene fills in the end. V lost 3 bases, J lost 2 bases, and 13 bases lay in between. This CDR3 region has 15 residues. Looked up from germline, CDR1 is SEHNR and CDR2 is FQNEAQ (reference sequence).

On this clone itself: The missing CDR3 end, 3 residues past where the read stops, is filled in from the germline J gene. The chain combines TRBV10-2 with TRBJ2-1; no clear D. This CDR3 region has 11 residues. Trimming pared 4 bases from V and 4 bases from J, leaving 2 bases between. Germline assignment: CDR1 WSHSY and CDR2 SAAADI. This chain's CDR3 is CASSVYNEQFF. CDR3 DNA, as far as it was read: TGCGCCAGCAGTGTATACAATGAG.

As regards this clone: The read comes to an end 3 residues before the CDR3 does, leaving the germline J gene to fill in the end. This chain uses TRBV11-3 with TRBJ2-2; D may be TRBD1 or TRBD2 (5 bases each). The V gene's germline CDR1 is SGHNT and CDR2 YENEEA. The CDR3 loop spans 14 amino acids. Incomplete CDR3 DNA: TGTGCCAGCAGCTTGGGGCAGGGAGATGAAAAG. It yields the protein CASSLGQGDEK. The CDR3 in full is CASSLGQGDEKLFF.

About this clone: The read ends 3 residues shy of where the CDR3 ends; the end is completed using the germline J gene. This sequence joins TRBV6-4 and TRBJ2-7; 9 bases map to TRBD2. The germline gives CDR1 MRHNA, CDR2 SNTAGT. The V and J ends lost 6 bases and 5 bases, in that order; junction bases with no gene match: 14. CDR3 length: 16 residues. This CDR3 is CASRVPGLAISHEQYF. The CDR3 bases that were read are TGTGCCAGCAGAGTCCCGGGACTAGCTATAAGCCACGAG.

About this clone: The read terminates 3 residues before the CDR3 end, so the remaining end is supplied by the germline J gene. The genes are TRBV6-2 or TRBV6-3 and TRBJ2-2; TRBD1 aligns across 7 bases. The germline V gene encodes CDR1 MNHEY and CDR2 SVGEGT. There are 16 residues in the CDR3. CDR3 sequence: CASSYSTGAANEKLFF. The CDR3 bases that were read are TGTGCCAGCAGTTACTCCACAGGGGCCGCTAATGAAAAG.

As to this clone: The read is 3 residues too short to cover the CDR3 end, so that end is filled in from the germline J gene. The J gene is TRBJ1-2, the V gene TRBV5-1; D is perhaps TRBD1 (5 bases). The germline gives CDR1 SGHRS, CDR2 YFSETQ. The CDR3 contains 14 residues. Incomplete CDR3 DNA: TGCGCCAGCAGCTTGATAGCGGGGGAAGAGACC. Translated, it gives CASSLIAGEET. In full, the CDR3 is CASSLIAGEETYTF.

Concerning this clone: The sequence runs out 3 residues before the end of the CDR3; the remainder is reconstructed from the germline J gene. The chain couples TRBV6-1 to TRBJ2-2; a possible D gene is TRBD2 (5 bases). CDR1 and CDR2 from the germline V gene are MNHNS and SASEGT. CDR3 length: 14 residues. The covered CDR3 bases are TGTGCCAGCAGTGACCCGGGGATTCGTGAAAAG. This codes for CASSDPGIREK. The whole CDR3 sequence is CASSDPGIREKLFF.

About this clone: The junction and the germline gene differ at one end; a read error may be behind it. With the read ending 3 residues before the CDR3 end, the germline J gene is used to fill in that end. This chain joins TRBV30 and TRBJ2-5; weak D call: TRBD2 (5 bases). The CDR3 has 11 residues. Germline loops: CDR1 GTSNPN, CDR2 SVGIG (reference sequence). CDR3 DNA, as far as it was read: TGTGCCCGGAGTGTACGGGGGACC. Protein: CARSVRGT. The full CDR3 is CARSVRGTQYF.

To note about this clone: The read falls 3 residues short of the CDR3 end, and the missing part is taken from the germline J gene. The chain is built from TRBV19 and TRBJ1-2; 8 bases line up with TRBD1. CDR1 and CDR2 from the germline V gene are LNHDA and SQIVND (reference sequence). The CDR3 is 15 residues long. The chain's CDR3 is CASSIRTGKSYDYTF. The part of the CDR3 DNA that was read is TGTGCCAGTAGTATAAGGACAGGGAAGAGTTACGAC.

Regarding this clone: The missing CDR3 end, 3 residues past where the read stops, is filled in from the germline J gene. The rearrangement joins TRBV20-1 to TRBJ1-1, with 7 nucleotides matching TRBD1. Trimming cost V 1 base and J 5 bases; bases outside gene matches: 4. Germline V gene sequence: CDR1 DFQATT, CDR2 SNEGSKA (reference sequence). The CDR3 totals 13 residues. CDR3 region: CSARGQGWTEAFF. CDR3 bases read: TGCAGTGCTAGAGGACAGGGTTGGACTGAA.

Partial CDR3 DNA: TGCGCCAGCAGCCAAGAATGGCTGAATGAG. Protein sequence: CASSQEWLNE. The whole CDR3 sequence is CASSQEWLNEQFF. The V and J genes are TRBV4-1 and TRBJ2-1; D is unclear. Read coverage stops 3 residues before the CDR3 terminus; the germline J gene supplies the remainder. The V and J ends lost 0 bases and 7 bases respectively, with 7 bases between them. Germline values: CDR1 MGHRA, CDR2 YSYEKL. This CDR3 has 13 residues.

CDR3 sequence reads: CASSLTGNNEKLFF. The CDR3 DNA, read in part, is TGTGCCAGCAGCCTAACAGGGAATAATGAAAAA. The rearrangement joins TRBV5-6 to TRBJ1-4; maybe TRBD1 (6 bases). The CDR3 end is not reached by the read, which stops 3 residues before it; the germline J gene fills it in. Looked up from germline, CDR1 is SGHDT and CDR2 is YYEEEE. The germline V and J ends were trimmed by 4 bases and 4 bases, with 11 bases remaining between them. The CDR3 covers 14 residues.

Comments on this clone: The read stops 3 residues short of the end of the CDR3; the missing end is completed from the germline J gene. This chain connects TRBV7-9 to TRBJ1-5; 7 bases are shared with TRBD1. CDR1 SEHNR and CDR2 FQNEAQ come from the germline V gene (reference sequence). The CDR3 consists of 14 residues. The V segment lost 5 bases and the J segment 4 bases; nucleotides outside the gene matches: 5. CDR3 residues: CASSPTGANQPQHF. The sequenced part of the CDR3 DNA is TGTGCCAGCAGCCCCACAGGGGCAAATCAGCCC.

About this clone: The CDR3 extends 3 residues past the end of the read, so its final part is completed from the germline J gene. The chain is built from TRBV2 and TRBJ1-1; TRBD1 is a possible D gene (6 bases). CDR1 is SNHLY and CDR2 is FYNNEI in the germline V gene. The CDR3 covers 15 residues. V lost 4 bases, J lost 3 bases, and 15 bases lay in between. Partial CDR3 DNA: TGTGCCAGCAGTGCCTCCGGGACACAGGACACTGAA. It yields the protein CASSASGTQDTE. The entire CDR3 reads CASSASGTQDTEAFF. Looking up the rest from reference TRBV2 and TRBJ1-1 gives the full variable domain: EPEVTQTPSHQVTQMGQEVILRCVPISNHLYFYWYRQILGQKVEFLVSFYNNEISEKSEIFDDQFSVERPDGSNFTLKIRSTKLEDSAMYFCASSASGTQDTEAFFGQGTRLTVV.

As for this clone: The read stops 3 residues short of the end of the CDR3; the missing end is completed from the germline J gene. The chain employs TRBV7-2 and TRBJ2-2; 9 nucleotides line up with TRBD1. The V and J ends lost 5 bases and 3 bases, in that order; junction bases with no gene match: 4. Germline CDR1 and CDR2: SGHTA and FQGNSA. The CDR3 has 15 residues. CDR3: CASSRRTGDTGELFF. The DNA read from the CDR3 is TGTGCCAGCAGCCGCAGGACAGGGGACACCGGGGAG.

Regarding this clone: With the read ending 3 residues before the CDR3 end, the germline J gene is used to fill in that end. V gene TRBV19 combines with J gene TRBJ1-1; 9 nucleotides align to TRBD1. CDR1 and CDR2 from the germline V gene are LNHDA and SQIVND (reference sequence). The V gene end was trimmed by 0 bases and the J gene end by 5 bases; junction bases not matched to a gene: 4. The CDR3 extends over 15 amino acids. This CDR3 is CASSIDTGGRTEAFF. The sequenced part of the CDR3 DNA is TGTGCCAGTAGTATAGACACAGGGGGCCGGACTGAA.

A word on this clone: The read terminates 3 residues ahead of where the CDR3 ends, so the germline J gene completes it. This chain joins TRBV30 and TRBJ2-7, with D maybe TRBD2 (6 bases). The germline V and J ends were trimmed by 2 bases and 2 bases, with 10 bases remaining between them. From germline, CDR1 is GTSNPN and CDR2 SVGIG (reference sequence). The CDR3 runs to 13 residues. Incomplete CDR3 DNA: TGTGCCTGGAGTCCCGGCGGGACCTACGAG. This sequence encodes CAWSPGGTYE. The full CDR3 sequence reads CAWSPGGTYEQYF.